These T cell receptor beta chains were read from a single sample in a study of T-cell memory formation after mild COVID-19. TCRdb passed the 5' RACE reads through MiXCR, listing each CDR3 protein once. The sample has about 350,000 distinct CDR3 sequences; approximately 29% are singletons. Sequences were obtained from PBMCs or a T cell subset sorted from them (not recorded which). The receptors shown here come from an adult woman who had mild COVID-19 (a few samples of this study predate the infection). Cell type and time point are not known. Both conserved end residues are part of each CDR3. The D gene is left open where the match is weak. Rows give clone size only sometimes, using once, few, many, or a class for an expanded clone.

D: NA; J: TRBJ1-2; V: TRBV12-3/TRBV12-4; size: few; length: 14; CDR3: CASSLGVASAGYTF; DNA: TGTGCCAGCAGTTTAGGAGTCGCCTCGGCGGGCTACACCTTC
D: NA; J: TRBJ1-2; V: TRBV7-8; size: NA; length: 13; CDR3: CASSYTTNYGYTF; DNA: TGTGCCAGCAGCTACACAACGAACTATGGCTACACCTTC
D: NA; J: TRBJ1-5; V: TRBV19; size: NA; length: 16; CDR3: CASSPRASYSNQPQHF; DNA: TGTGCCAGTAGCCCCCGAGCGTCCTATAGCAATCAGCCCCAGCATTTT
D: NA; J: TRBJ1-5; V: TRBV7-2; size: many; length: 15; CDR3: CASSLGDRRNQPQHF; DNA: TGTGCCAGCAGCTTAGGAGACAGGCGTAATCAGCCCCAGCATTTT
D: TRBD2; J: TRBJ2-1; V: TRBV6-6; size: NA; length: 18; CDR3: CASSYEGLAGRAYNEQFF; DNA: TGTGCCAGCAGTTACGAGGGCCTAGCGGGACGAGCCTACAATGAGCAGTTCTTC
D: NA; J: TRBJ2-1; V: TRBV7-9; size: NA; length: 13; CDR3: CASKTRSSDEQFF; DNA: TGTGCCAGCAAAACCAGGAGTAGCGATGAGCAGTTCTTC
D: NA; J: TRBJ2-1; V: TRBV6-2/TRBV6-3; size: NA; length: 18; CDR3: CASSNTRGGKGTYNEQFF; DNA: TGTGCCAGCAGTAATACCCGTGGGGGCAAAGGGACCTACAATGAGCAGTTCTTC
D: TRBD2; J: TRBJ2-5; V: TRBV20-1; size: NA; length: 17; CDR3: CSASSVLAGGRRETQYF; DNA: TGCAGTGCTAGCTCCGTGTTAGCGGGGGGGAGACGAGAGACCCAGTACTTC
D: NA; J: TRBJ2-1; V: TRBV7-9; size: few; length: 15; CDR3: CASSRPWEALNEQFF; DNA: TGTGCCAGCAGCCGGCCGTGGGAGGCCCTCAATGAGCAGTTCTTC
D: NA; J: TRBJ2-1; V: TRBV2; size: NA; length: 13; CDR3: CASRDTSYNEQFF; DNA: TGTGCCAGCAGGGACACTAGCTACAATGAGCAGTTCTTC
D: NA; J: TRBJ2-2; V: TRBV7-3; size: few; length: 13; CDR3: CASSSGGVGELFF; DNA: TGTGCCAGCAGCTCCGGGGGCGTGGGGGAGCTGTTTTTT
D: NA; J: TRBJ1-2; V: TRBV5-6; size: few; length: 14; CDR3: CASSLEDSIYGYTF; DNA: TGTGCCAGCAGCTTAGAGGACAGCATCTATGGCTACACCTTC
D: NA; J: TRBJ1-1; V: TRBV7-7; size: few; length: 13; CDR3: CASSSSVTGEAFF; DNA: TGTGCCAGCAGCTCATCGGTCACGGGTGAAGCTTTCTTT
D: NA; J: TRBJ1-6; V: TRBV14; size: NA; length: 16; CDR3: CASSQNLRVYNSPLHF; DNA: TGTGCCAGCAGCCAAAATTTGCGGGTCTATAATTCACCCCTCCACTTT
D: TRBD2; J: TRBJ2-2; V: TRBV19; size: NA; length: 15; CDR3: CASRPPGGGSGELIF; DNA: TGTGCCAGTAGGCCCCCGGGGGGGGGATCCGGGGAGCTGATTTTT
D: NA; J: TRBJ2-1; V: TRBV12-3/TRBV12-4; size: NA; length: 14; CDR3: CASSFQDGNNEQFF; DNA: TGTGCCAGCAGTTTTCAGGATGGTAACAATGAGCAGTTCTTC
D: NA; J: TRBJ2-5; V: TRBV6-2/TRBV6-3; size: few; length: 15; CDR3: CASSPGGYSQETQYF; DNA: TGTGCCAGCAGCCCCGGCGGGTACTCACAAGAGACCCAGTACTTC
D: TRBD1; J: TRBJ1-5; V: TRBV6-1; size: few; length: 16; CDR3: CASSEAVGTGVQPQHF; DNA: TGTGCCAGCAGTGAAGCTGTCGGGACAGGGGTTCAGCCCCAGCATTTT
D: NA; J: TRBJ1-1; V: TRBV30; size: NA; length: 13; CDR3: CAWRRQVNTEAFF; DNA: TGTGCCTGGAGGCGACAGGTGAACACTGAAGCTTTCTTT
D: TRBD1; J: TRBJ2-5; V: TRBV11-2; size: NA; length: 13; CDR3: CASRDRGLETQYF; DNA: TGTGCCAGCAGGGACAGGGGTCTCGAGACCCAGTACTTC
D: NA; J: TRBJ2-3; V: TRBV2; size: NA; length: 13; CDR3: CASGITFTDTQYF; DNA: TGTGCCAGCGGGATTACTTTCACAGATACGCAGTATTTT
D: NA; J: TRBJ1-4; V: TRBV7-8; size: few; length: 15; CDR3: CASSSDRPYNEKLFF; DNA: TGTGCCAGCAGCTCAGACCGTCCTTATAATGAAAAACTGTTTTTT
D: NA; J: TRBJ2-5; V: TRBV5-1; size: NA; length: 15; CDR3: CASSLISGLQETQYF; DNA: TGCGCCAGCAGCTTGATTTCCGGGTTGCAAGAGACCCAGTACTTC
D: TRBD1; J: TRBJ2-1; V: TRBV14; size: NA; length: 15; CDR3: CASSPRDRYYNEQFF; DNA: TGTGCCAGCAGCCCTCGGGACAGATACTACAATGAGCAGTTCTTC
D: TRBD1; J: TRBJ1-2; V: TRBV10-3; size: NA; length: 14; CDR3: CAISAQGGRSPYTF; DNA: TGTGCCATCAGTGCCCAGGGGGGGCGAAGCCCCTACACCTTC
D: NA; J: TRBJ2-5; V: TRBV4-1; size: few; length: 15; CDR3: CASSQVPRAQETQYF; DNA: TGCGCCAGCAGCCAAGTGCCCAGGGCGCAAGAGACCCAGTACTTC
D: TRBD1; J: TRBJ2-1; V: TRBV29-1; size: few; length: 14; CDR3: CSLRGQGASNEQFF; DNA: TGCAGCTTAAGAGGACAGGGGGCGAGCAATGAGCAGTTCTTC
D: TRBD2; J: TRBJ2-2; V: TRBV6-2/TRBV6-3; size: many; length: 14; CDR3: CASSRTSDTGELFF; DNA: TGTGCCAGCAGTAGGACTAGCGACACCGGGGAGCTGTTTTTT
D: NA; J: TRBJ1-5; V: TRBV6-5; size: few; length: 12; CDR3: CASQGKNQPQHF; DNA: TGTGCCAGTCAGGGAAAAAATCAGCCCCAGCATTTT
D: TRBD1; J: TRBJ1-4; V: TRBV5-4; size: NA; length: 14; CDR3: CASSPRDSNEKLFF; DNA: TGTGCCAGCAGCCCCCGGGACAGTAATGAAAAACTGTTTTTT
D: NA; J: TRBJ1-2; V: TRBV7-2; size: NA; length: 14; CDR3: CASTLDRANYGYTF; DNA: TGTGCCAGCACCCTCGATAGGGCTAACTATGGCTACACCTTC